Listed below are T cell receptor beta chains from one sample, sequenced in a study of shared clonotypes between healthy human individuals. Assay: immunoSEQ multiplex PCR; the TCRdb copy retains only in-frame clones and omits some. The sample holds more than 2 million clones; about 93% are singletons and the top ten take roughly 1.7%. Sequencing was done on a sample of naive CD8+ T cells from PBMCs. The receptors shown here come from a man younger than 35 in good health. Some clones in this sample may be carry-over from other donors' samples. CDR3s include the opening cysteine and the closing phenylalanine or tryptophan. The order of the fields is J gene, V gene, D gene, clone size, CDR3 DNA, CDR3 protein. The D gene is left open where the match is weak. A clone size is listed for some rows: how often the clone was seen (once, few, many), or a class if it is expanded.

>TRBJ2-3|TRBV7-9|.|.
TGTGCCAGCAGCTTTAGTCTCGATACGCAGTATTTT
CASSFSLDTQYF
>TRBJ2-7|TRBV27|.|.
TGTGCCAGCAGTGCAACCGGGACCACCTACGAGCAGTACTTC
CASSATGTTYEQYF
>TRBJ2-7|TRBV6-5|.|.
TGTGCCAGCAGTTTCCGGGGGCCCTTGGGGGAGCAGTACTTC
CASSFRGPLGEQYF
>TRBJ1-1|TRBV7-9|.|few
TGTGCCAGCAGCTACGGGGGCACTGAAGCTTTCTTT
CASSYGGTEAFF
>TRBJ2-7|TRBV11-2|TRBD2|.
TGTGCCAGCAGCGGGCGGACTAGCGGGAACTACGAGCAGTACTTC
CASSGRTSGNYEQYF
>TRBJ2-5|TRBV11-2|.|once
TGTGCCAGCAGCTTAGGCCGAGGGGAGACCCAGTACTTC
CASSLGRGETQYF
>TRBJ2-3|TRBV4-1|TRBD2|.
TGCGCCAGCAGCCAAGTTTGGGGGACTAAAGATACGCAGTATTTT
CASSQVWGTKDTQYF
>TRBJ2-5|TRBV4-1|TRBD2|.
TGCGCCAGCAGCCAGACCTGGGGGGGAGAGTGGGAGACCCAGTACTTC
CASSQTWGGEWETQYF
>TRBJ1-1|TRBV6-5|TRBD1|few
TGTGCCAGCAGACTGACAGGGGGCAACACTGAAGCTTTCTTT
CASRLTGGNTEAFF
>TRBJ2-7|TRBV9|.|once
TGTGCCAGCAGCGTAGGGTCGGGGTTCTCCTACGAGCAGTACTTC
CASSVGSGFSYEQYF
>TRBJ2-3|TRBV7-9|.|.
TGTGCCAGCAGCTTAACTTTAGGGGCGGGGGCCAATACGCAGTATTTT
CASSLTLGAGANTQYF
>TRBJ2-1|TRBV7-9|.|.
TGTGCCAGCAGCCAGGGGCCAACCCCCTATGAGCAGTTCTTC
CASSQGPTPYEQFF
>TRBJ1-5|TRBV7-2|.|once
TGTGCCAGCAGCTTCGGGGCTGGCAATCAGCCCCAGCATTTT
CASSFGAGNQPQHF
>TRBJ1-4|TRBV6-5|.|.
TGTGCCAGCAGTTCCAGGGTCAATAATGAAAAACTGTTTTTT
CASSSRVNNEKLFF
>TRBJ2-7|TRBV4-2|.|.
TGTGCCAGCAGCCAAACGTACAGGGACTCCTACGAGCAGTACTTC
CASSQTYRDSYEQYF
>TRBJ2-1|TRBV9|.|once
TGTGCCAGCAGCGCACACCTTAGCTCCTACAATGAGCAGTTCTTC
CASSAHLSSYNEQFF
>TRBJ2-2|TRBV29-1|TRBD1|once
TGCAGCGTCCCATCTACAGGGGGTCCCACCGGGGAGCTGTTTTTT
CSVPSTGGPTGELFF
>TRBJ2-1|TRBV27|TRBD2|.
TGTGCCAGCAGTTTTATTCACGGGACTAGCGAGAACGGGGAGCAGTTCTTC
CASSFIHGTSENGEQFF
>TRBJ2-1|TRBV19|.|.
TGTGCCAGTAGTATAGATCCCCGTGGGCCGGGTGAGCAGTTCTTC
CASSIDPRGPGEQFF
>TRBJ2-1|TRBV9|.|.
TGTGCCAGCAGCGTAGCCCGGGATCCTTCGGGTGAGCAGTTCTTC
CASSVARDPSGEQFF
>TRBJ2-2|TRBV27|TRBD2|.
TGTGCCAGCAGTTGGACTAGCGTGAACACCGGGGAGCTGTTTTTT
CASSWTSVNTGELFF
>TRBJ1-1|TRBV4-3|.|.
TGCGCCAGCAGCCAAGATCAAACGGGGGTGAACACTGAAGCTTTCTTT
CASSQDQTGVNTEAFF
>TRBJ2-7|TRBV7-2|.|once
TGTGCCAGCAGCTCAGACCGACTCGGGAAGTACTTC
CASSSDRLGKYF
>TRBJ2-1|TRBV9|.|.
TGTGCCAGCAGCGCCTACGACTCCTACAATGAGCAGTTCTTC
CASSAYDSYNEQFF
>TRBJ2-5|TRBV28|.|.
TGTGCCAGCAGTTTAGAGGGTACGCTCCAAGAGACCCAGTACTTC
CASSLEGTLQETQYF
>TRBJ2-3|TRBV2|TRBD1|.
TGTGCCAGCAGTTTGAGACAGGGGGGCACAGATACGCAGTATTTT
CASSLRQGGTDTQYF
>TRBJ2-7|TRBV6-6|TRBD2|.
TGTGCCAGCATGCAAGCGGGAGGGCCTGGGTACGAGCAGTACTTC
CASMQAGGPGYEQYF
>TRBJ2-3|TRBV12-5|.|.
TGTGCTAGTCACGGGGGCCCATCCCCAGATACGCAGTATTTT
CASHGGPSPDTQYF
>TRBJ1-2|TRBV13|.|.
TGTGCCAGCAGCTTAGGGGGAGACTATGGCTACACCTTC
CASSLGGDYGYTF
>TRBJ1-2|TRBV5-6|TRBD1|.
TGTGCCAGCAGCTTGGGGTTAGGACAGGGAGACGGCTACACCTTC
CASSLGLGQGDGYTF
>TRBJ2-1|TRBV9|.|.
TGTGCCAGCAGCGTTCTCTTCGGCGGAGGCGATGAGCAGTTCTTC
CASSVLFGGGDEQFF
>TRBJ2-1|TRBV14|TRBD2|.
TGTGCCAGCAGCCCTCTGGCGGGAGAAATTTACAATGAGCAGTTCTTC
CASSPLAGEIYNEQFF
>TRBJ1-5|TRBV6-1|.|.
TGTGCCAGCAGTGAAGAAGCGTCGTACAATCAGCCCCAGCATTTT
CASSEEASYNQPQHF
>TRBJ2-7|TRBV2|TRBD1|.
TGTGCCAGCAGTGACAGGACAGGGGGCAACGAGCAGTACTTC
CASSDRTGGNEQYF
>TRBJ1-2|TRBV27|TRBD1|.
TGTGCCAGCAGTTTATCGCGGGGGACAGCTATCTATGGCTACACCTTC
CASSLSRGTAIYGYTF
>TRBJ1-1|TRBV28|TRBD1|.
TGTGCCAGCAGTTTTTCAGGGGGCGAAGCTTTCTTT
CASSFSGGEAFF
>TRBJ2-2|TRBV7-8|.|.
TGTGCCAGCAGTCTTACCCGGTCAGGGGTTGTTGGGGAGCTGTTTTTT
CASSLTRSGVVGELFF